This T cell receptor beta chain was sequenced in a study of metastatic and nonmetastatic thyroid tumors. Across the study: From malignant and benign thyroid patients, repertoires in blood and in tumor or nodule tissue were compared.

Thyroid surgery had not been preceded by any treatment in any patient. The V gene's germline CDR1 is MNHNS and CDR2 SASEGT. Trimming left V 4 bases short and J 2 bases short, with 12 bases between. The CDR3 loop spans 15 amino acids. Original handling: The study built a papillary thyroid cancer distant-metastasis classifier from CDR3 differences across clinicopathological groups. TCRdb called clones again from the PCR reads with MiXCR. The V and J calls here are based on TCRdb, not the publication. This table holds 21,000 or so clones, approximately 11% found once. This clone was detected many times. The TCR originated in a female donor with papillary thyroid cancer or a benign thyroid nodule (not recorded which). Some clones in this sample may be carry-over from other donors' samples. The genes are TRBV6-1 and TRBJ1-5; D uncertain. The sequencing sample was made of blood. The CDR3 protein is CASSATMLGNQPQHF. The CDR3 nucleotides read TGTGCCAGCAGTGCTACGATGCTGGGCAATCAGCCCCAGCATTTT.